Following are 14 T cell receptor beta chains from one sample sequenced in a study of T cells in women clearing cervical HPV infection. Only in-frame clones appear in the TCRdb table, and some are missing; sequencing was by immunoSEQ multiplex PCR. This sample's clone table lists about 22,000 clones. The sample was blood buffy coat. Source of these receptors: a woman between 18 and 75 years old with a cervical HPV16 infection that either progressed to CIN3+ or cleared (not recorded which).

To note about this clone: The CDR3 is cut off 3 residues early in the read; its end comes from the germline J gene. This sequence joins TRBV19 and TRBJ1-5; D remains unclear. The germline V gene encodes CDR1 LNHDA and CDR2 SQIVND (reference sequence). CDR3 length: 14 residues. The V end was cut by 1 base, the J end by 7 bases, with 11 bases between. CDR3 region: CASSIGRAGQPQHF. The part of the CDR3 DNA that was read is TGTGCCAGTAGTATAGGGAGGGCTGGGCAGCCC.

For this clone: The CDR3 end falls 3 residues outside the read, so it is completed with the germline J gene. This chain joins TRBV7-2 and TRBJ1-1, with D maybe TRBD1 (5 bases). This CDR3 comprises 14 residues. With 1 base removed from V and 2 bases from J, the gap between germline ends came to 8 bases. From germline, CDR1 is SGHTA and CDR2 FQGNSA. CDR3 residues: CASSLEGLNTEAFF. The covered CDR3 bases are TGTGCCAGCAGCTTAGAGGGGCTAAACACTGAA.

Details on this clone: The sequence runs out 3 residues before the end of the CDR3; the remainder is reconstructed from the germline J gene. The rearrangement joins TRBV19 to TRBJ2-4, with 8 bases lining up with TRBD1. CDR3 size: 14 residues. The germline CDR1 and CDR2 sequences are LNHDA and SQIVND (reference sequence). CDR3 DNA, as far as it was read: TGTGCCAGTAGTATCCGCAGGGGGCTAATCGGT. It encodes CASSIRRGLIG. The complete CDR3 sequence is CASSIRRGLIGQYF.

With respect to this clone: The observed sequence ends 3 residues before the CDR3 terminus, with the missing tail filled in from the germline J gene. The chain recombines TRBV28 with TRBJ2-3; TRBD2 agrees at 11 bases. This CDR3 region has 17 residues. Germline CDR1 is MDHEN and CDR2 is SYDVKM. Losses at the gene ends were 5 bases for V and 3 bases for J; bases not matched to a gene: 10. CDR3: CASSPLQLAGVTDTQYF. Partial CDR3 DNA: TGTGCCAGCAGTCCGCTCCAACTAGCGGGAGTGACAGATACG.

To note about this clone: The CDR3 extends 3 residues past the end of the read, so its final part is completed from the germline J gene. The V gene is TRBV2, the J gene TRBJ1-1, with TRBD1 as a possible D gene (5 bases). Germline CDR1 and CDR2: SNHLY and FYNNEI. The CDR3 contains 13 residues. With 2 bases removed from V and 5 bases from J, the gap between germline ends came to 9 bases. The CDR3 reads CASSEMRGTEAFF. CDR3 bases read: TGTGCCAGCAGTGAAATGAGGGGTACTGAA.

CDR3 bases read: TGCAGTGCTAGAGACGGCTGGGGGCCCCGATTCAATCAGCCC. It translates to CSARDGWGPRFNQP. The complete CDR3 sequence is CSARDGWGPRFNQPQHF. V and J are TRBV20-1 and TRBJ1-5, with a possible D match to TRBD1 (6 bases). The CDR3 end is not reached by the read, which stops 3 residues before it; the germline J gene fills it in. This CDR3 region has 17 residues. Trimming pared 0 bases from V and 3 bases from J, leaving 18 bases between. Germline V gene lookup returns CDR1 DFQATT and CDR2 SNEGSKA (reference sequence).

This clone is classed as large (0.1 to 1%) by frequency. The read falls 3 residues short of the CDR3 end, and the missing part is taken from the germline J gene. J is TRBJ1-6 and V is TRBV30; 7 bases agree with TRBD1. This CDR3 spans 13 amino acids. Losses at the gene ends were 4 bases for V and 5 bases for J; bases not matched to a gene: 2. Germline-derived CDR1 and CDR2 are GTSNPN and SVGIG (reference sequence). The CDR3 reads CAWTGGNNSPLHF. CDR3 bases read: TGTGCCTGGACAGGGGGAAATAATTCACCC.

With respect to this clone: The read ends 3 residues shy of where the CDR3 ends; the end is completed using the germline J gene. The rearrangement uses TRBV5-1 and TRBJ1-6; 7 positions agree with TRBD1. This CDR3 is 14 amino acids long. Germline CDR1 is SGHRS and CDR2 is YFSETQ. The J segment lost 7 bases and the V segment lost 4 bases, leaving 5 bases of the junction unmatched. Partial CDR3 DNA: TGCGCCAGCAGCGCCGGGACAGAAAATTCACCC. As protein: CASSAGTENSP. The whole CDR3 is CASSAGTENSPLHF.

With respect to this clone: The CDR3 extends 3 residues past the end of the read, so its final part is completed from the germline J gene. J is TRBJ1-2 and V is TRBV19; D unclear. Germline V lookup: CDR1 LNHDA, CDR2 SQIVND (reference sequence). The CDR3 runs to 15 residues. Trimming left V 2 bases short and J 2 bases short, with 12 bases between. CDR3 bases read: TGTGCCAGTAGTATAAAAACGAGGCCAAACTATGGC. Translating it yields CASSIKTRPNYG. In full, the CDR3 reads CASSIKTRPNYGYTF.

Worth noting for this clone: The read halts 3 residues ahead of the CDR3 end, with the missing end drawn from the germline J gene. V usage is TRBV19 and J usage is TRBJ1-1; TRBD1 aligns across 9 bases. Germline loops: CDR1 LNHDA, CDR2 SQIVND (reference sequence). There are 17 residues in the CDR3. With 7 bases clipped from V and 3 bases from J, the junction kept 15 bases outside the gene matches. CDR3 sequence: CASKPGTGKGEDTEAFF. The DNA read from the CDR3 is TGTGCCAGTAAACCCGGGACAGGGAAGGGAGAGGACACTGAA.

A word on this clone: Sequencing ends 3 residues short of the CDR3 end; the germline J gene provides the rest. The V gene is TRBV2, the J gene TRBJ2-7, with 8 bases fitting TRBD2. Germline-derived CDR1 and CDR2 are SNHLY and FYNNEI. V lost 4 bases to trimming and J lost 5 bases; unmatched junction nucleotides: 10. The CDR3 loop spans 15 amino acids. CDR3 sequence: CASSARLASSDEQYF. The part of the CDR3 DNA that was read is TGTGCCAGCAGTGCCCGACTAGCGTCATCGGACGAG.

For this clone: The CDR3 end falls 3 residues outside the read, so it is completed with the germline J gene. The rearrangement uses TRBV7-2 and TRBJ1-6; D is undetermined. Germline CDR1 is SGHTA and CDR2 is FQGNSA. The V end was cut by 0 bases, the J end by 10 bases, with 13 bases between. The CDR3 runs 15 residues. CDR3 bases read: TGTGCCAGCAGCTTAGCTAGAGGGTTTGGATCACCC. As protein: CASSLARGFGSP. The whole CDR3 protein reads CASSLARGFGSPLHF.

As to this clone: The DNA ends 3 residues before the CDR3 does, and the rest of the CDR3 is filled in from the germline J gene. This sequence joins TRBV19 and TRBJ1-1, with 7 bases matching TRBD1. The CDR3 has 14 amino acids. Germline-derived CDR1 and CDR2 are LNHDA and SQIVND (reference sequence). CDR3 in amino acids: CASSHRGFETQAFF. The CDR3 DNA, read in part, is TGTGCCAGTAGCCACAGGGGCTTCGAAACCCAA.

CDR3 loop: CSDGLAGGWETQYF. The CDR3 DNA, read in part, is TGCAGTGACGGACTAGCGGGGGGATGGGAGACC. The genes are TRBV20-1 and TRBJ2-5; 14 nucleotides line up with TRBD2. The read stops 3 residues short of the end of the CDR3; the missing end is completed from the germline J gene. The CDR3 spans 14 residues. From germline, CDR1 is DFQATT and CDR2 SNEGSKA (reference sequence). The J segment lost 5 bases and the V segment lost 7 bases, leaving 6 bases of the junction unmatched.